This passage covers 12 T cell receptor beta chains from one sample sequenced in a study of T cell changes during pregnancy in multiple sclerosis. The protocol was immunoSEQ multiplex PCR, while the TCRdb copy is restricted to in-frame clones and leaves out a portion. The data show under 30,000 clones, about 88% seen once. Sequenced material: CD8+ T cells from peripheral blood mononuclear cells, taken after pregnancy. These receptors were obtained from a female donor with multiple sclerosis, enrolled in a pregnancy study.

The chain couples TRBV4-2 to TRBJ1-1, with 8 bases that match TRBD1. The CDR3 totals 17 residues. With V trimmed by 0 bases and J by 10 bases, 16 bases remained unmatched. Germline V gene lookup returns CDR1 LGHNA and CDR2 YNFKEQ. This CDR3 is CASSQDRSGGGQYGAFF. The CDR3 coding sequence is TGTGCCAGCAGCCAAGATCGTTCAGGGGGCGGACAGTACGGAGCTTTCTTT.

This chain joins TRBV27 and TRBJ2-7; D remains ambiguous. From germline, CDR1 is MNHEY and CDR2 SMNVEV (reference sequence). V shed 3 bases and J shed 3 bases, with 3 bases lying between them. The CDR3 totals 11 residues. The CDR3 is CASSFGYEQYF. The CDR3 DNA sequence: TGTGCCAGCAGTTTCGGCTACGAGCAGTACTTC.

This clone was seen only once. This chain connects TRBV6-5 to TRBJ2-2, with TRBD2 matching 8 bases. The germline V gene encodes CDR1 MNHEY and CDR2 SVGAGI. The length of the CDR3 is 14 residues. Trimming cost V 6 bases and J 3 bases; bases outside gene matches: 3. The chain's CDR3 is CASSGRDDTGELFF. The CDR3 region has the DNA TGTGCCAGCAGCGGGAGGGATGACACCGGGGAGCTGTTTTTT.

V and J are TRBV30 and TRBJ2-2; the match to TRBD1 covers 8 bases. Germline V gene sequence: CDR1 GTSNPN, CDR2 SVGIG (reference sequence). This CDR3 contains 13 residues. The V and J ends lost 7 bases and 7 bases, in that order; junction bases with no gene match: 8. The CDR3 is CASGQGDGGELFF. The CDR3 DNA reads TGTGCCTCAGGACAGGGCGATGGCGGGGAGCTGTTTTTT.

The chain combines TRBV27 with TRBJ2-7, with 10 positions matching TRBD2. V trimming: 8 bases; J trimming: 4 bases; junction bases outside the gene matches: 8. Looked up from germline, CDR1 is MNHEY and CDR2 is SMNVEV (reference sequence). This CDR3 is 14 amino acids long. The CDR3 is CASARTSGEYEQYF. The DNA for the CDR3 is TGTGCCAGCGCCCGGACTAGCGGAGAGTACGAGCAGTACTTC.

The CDR3 region has the DNA TGCGCCAGCAGCCAAGATTATCTCACTTCATACGAGCAGTACTTC. This sequence encodes CASSQDYLTSYEQYF. This rearrangement joins TRBV4-3 to TRBJ2-7; no definite D call. The V end was cut by 0 bases, the J end by 4 bases, with 13 bases between. The CDR3 loop spans 15 amino acids. Germline V lookup: CDR1 LGHNA, CDR2 YSLEER.

The CDR3 protein is CASSETGGSGGNQPQHF. In nucleotides, the CDR3 is TGTGCCAGCAGCGAAACAGGGGGCAGCGGGGGCAATCAGCCCCAGCATTTT. The gene calls are TRBV5-4 and TRBJ1-5, with 9 bases identical to TRBD1. V was clipped by 4 bases and J by 2 bases; unmatched bases: 10. This CDR3 has 17 amino acids. CDR1 is SGHNT, CDR2 YYREEE, per germline (reference sequence).

The chain joins TRBV28 to TRBJ2-2, with TRBD1 matching 9 bases. With V trimmed by 7 bases and J by 6 bases, 3 bases remained unmatched. Germline V gene sequence: CDR1 MDHEN, CDR2 SYDVKM. The CDR3 spans 13 residues. CDR3 amino acids: CASTRQGAGELFF. CDR3 nucleotide sequence: TGTGCCAGCACCCGACAGGGGGCCGGGGAGCTGTTTTTT.

This clone was seen many times. The chain couples TRBV6-5 to TRBJ1-5, with D possibly TRBD1 on 5 matching bases. Trimming left V 1 base short and J 4 bases short, with 8 bases between. Germline loops: CDR1 MNHEY, CDR2 SVGAGI. The CDR3 consists of 14 residues. The CDR3 reads CASSYLRGNQPQHF. CDR3 DNA: TGTGCCAGCAGTTACTTACGGGGGAATCAGCCCCAGCATTTT.

J is TRBJ2-7 and V is TRBV7-9, with D perhaps TRBD2 (5 bases). V lost 3 bases, J lost 5 bases, and 14 bases lay in between. From germline, CDR1 is SEHNR and CDR2 FQNEAQ (reference sequence). The CDR3 loop spans 14 amino acids. The CDR3 bases are TGTGCCAGCAGCTTTCCGGGGAACGACCACGAGCAGTACTTC. Its translation is CASSFPGNDHEQYF.

The rearrangement joins TRBV4-1 to TRBJ2-7; 7 bases are shared with TRBD1. Germline-derived CDR1 and CDR2 are MGHRA and YSYEKL. The CDR3 covers 15 residues. The V gene end was trimmed by 2 bases and the J gene end by 2 bases; junction bases not matched to a gene: 6. The CDR3 sequence is CASSQWSTGAYEQYF. CDR3 nucleotide sequence: TGCGCCAGCAGCCAATGGTCCACAGGGGCCTACGAGCAGTACTTC.

The chain links TRBV4-3 to TRBJ2-7, with 10 bases identical to TRBD2. The CDR3 sequence is 16 residues long. CDR1 and CDR2 (germline): LGHNA, YSLEER. V was clipped by 0 bases and J by 3 bases; unmatched bases: 5. This CDR3 reads CASSQDEASGSYEQYF. The CDR3 DNA reads TGCGCCAGCAGCCAAGATGAGGCTAGCGGGAGCTACGAGCAGTACTTC.